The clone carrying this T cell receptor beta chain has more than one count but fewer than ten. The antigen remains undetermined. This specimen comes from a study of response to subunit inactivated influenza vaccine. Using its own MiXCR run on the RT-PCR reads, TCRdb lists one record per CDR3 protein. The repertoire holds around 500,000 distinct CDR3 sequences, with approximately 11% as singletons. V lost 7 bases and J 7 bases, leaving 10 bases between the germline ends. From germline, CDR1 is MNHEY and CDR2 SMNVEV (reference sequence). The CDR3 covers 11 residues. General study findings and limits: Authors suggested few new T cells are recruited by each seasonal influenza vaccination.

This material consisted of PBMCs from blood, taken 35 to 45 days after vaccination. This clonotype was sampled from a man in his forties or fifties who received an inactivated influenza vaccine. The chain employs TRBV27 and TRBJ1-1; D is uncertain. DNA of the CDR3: TGTGCCAGCACTCGGGGAAGTGAAGCTTTCTTT. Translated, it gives CASTRGSEAFF.